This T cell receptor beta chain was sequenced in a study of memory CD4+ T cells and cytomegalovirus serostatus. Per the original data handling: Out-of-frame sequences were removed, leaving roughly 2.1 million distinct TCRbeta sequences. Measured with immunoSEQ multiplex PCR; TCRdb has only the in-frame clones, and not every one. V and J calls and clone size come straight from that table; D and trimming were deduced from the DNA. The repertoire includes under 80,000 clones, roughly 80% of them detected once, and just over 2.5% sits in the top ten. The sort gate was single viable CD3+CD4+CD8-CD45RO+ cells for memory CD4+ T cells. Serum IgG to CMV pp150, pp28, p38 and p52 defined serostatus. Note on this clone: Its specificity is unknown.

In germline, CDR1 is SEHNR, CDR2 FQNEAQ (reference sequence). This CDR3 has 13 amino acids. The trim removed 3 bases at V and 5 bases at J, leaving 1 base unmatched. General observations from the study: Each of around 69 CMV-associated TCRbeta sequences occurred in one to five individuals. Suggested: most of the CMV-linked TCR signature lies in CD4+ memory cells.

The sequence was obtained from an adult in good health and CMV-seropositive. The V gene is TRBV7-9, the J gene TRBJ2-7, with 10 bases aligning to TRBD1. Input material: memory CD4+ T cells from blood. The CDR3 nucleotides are TGTGCCAGCAGCTTCGGGACAGGGGACGAGCAGTACGTC. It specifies CASSFGTGDEQYV.